Sequencing of this T cell receptor (beta chain) was carried out in a study of graft-versus-host responses after intestinal transplantation. TCRdb's table, derived via immunoSEQ multiplex PCR, lists solely in-frame clones and lacks some. The sample includes roughly 93,000 clones, 85% to 95% of them seen just once. Points on this clone: What it binds is unknown.

CDR1 SGHRS and CDR2 YFSETQ come from the germline V gene. CDR3 length: 14 residues. V lost 4 bases, J lost 2 bases, and 4 bases stayed unmatched. The sequence came from a human donor who was the organ donor for an intestinal transplant. The genes are TRBV5-1 and TRBJ2-7, with 9 bases identical to TRBD1. The sequenced sample was unstimulated CD8+ T cells sorted from spleen or lymph node cells, obtained before transplant. CDR3 in amino acids: CASSLNRGPYEQYF. CDR3 DNA: TGCGCCAGCAGCCTAAACAGGGGGCCCTACGAGCAGTACTTC.